These T cell receptor beta chains were read from a single sample in a study of shared clonotypes between healthy human individuals. Here immunoSEQ multiplex PCR was the method, and the copy in TCRdb shows in-frame clones only, minus some. The profile shows roughly 600,000 clones, roughly 98% of them singletons. The sample comprised naive CD8+ T cells sorted from blood. The source of these receptors is a man aged 25 to 40 in good health. Each CDR3 is given with its conserved first and last residue. The D gene is left open where the match is weak. Where a row states a size, it is once, few, many or the class of an expanded clone; other rows omit it.

TRBV28,TRBJ2-5,TRBD2,NA,CASNDREEPFQETQYF,TGTGCCAGCAATGACCGGGAGGAACCCTTTCAAGAGACCCAGTACTTC
TRBV28,TRBJ1-1,NA,NA,CASSSVWGRDTEAFF,TGTGCCAGCAGTTCCGTCTGGGGGCGGGACACTGAAGCTTTCTTT
TRBV13,TRBJ1-2,NA,NA,CASSLNDLVWGYTF,TGTGCCAGCAGCTTAAACGACCTTGTCTGGGGCTACACCTTC
TRBV10-2,TRBJ1-1,NA,NA,CASIRTDSNTEAFF,TGCGCCAGCATTCGGACAGACAGTAACACTGAAGCTTTCTTT
TRBV29-1,TRBJ2-7,TRBD2,NA,CSVATGLAGDEQYF,TGCAGCGTTGCGACGGGACTAGCGGGAGACGAGCAGTACTTC
TRBV7-8,TRBJ1-1,NA,NA,CASSLVGVNTEAFF,TGTGCCAGCAGCTTAGTGGGGGTGAACACTGAAGCTTTCTTT
TRBV18,TRBJ2-2,NA,once,CASSPLEGNGELFF,TGTGCCAGCTCACCTCTAGAGGGGAACGGGGAGCTGTTTTTT
TRBV27,TRBJ2-1,NA,NA,CASSVSWDWNEQFF,TGTGCCAGCAGTGTCTCTTGGGATTGGAATGAGCAGTTCTTC
TRBV5-4,TRBJ2-1,TRBD2,NA,CASTRSGHAPYNEQFF,TGTGCCAGCACCCGTAGCGGGCACGCGCCCTACAATGAGCAGTTCTTC
TRBV27,TRBJ2-1,TRBD2,NA,CASSLGIAGWNEQFF,TGTGCCAGCAGTTTAGGGATAGCGGGATGGAATGAGCAGTTCTTC
TRBV5-1,TRBJ2-7,TRBD1,once,CASSTGTGEYEQYF,TGCGCCAGCAGCACCGGGACAGGGGAGTACGAGCAGTACTTC
TRBV11-2,TRBJ2-7,NA,NA,CASSLVNEQYF,TGTGCCAGCAGCTTAGTGAATGAGCAGTACTTC
TRBV29-1,TRBJ1-2,NA,NA,CSVDESGNENYGYTF,TGCAGCGTTGATGAGTCAGGGAACGAAAACTATGGCTACACCTTC
TRBV5-5,TRBJ2-7,NA,NA,CASSLFDSPYEQYF,TGTGCCAGCAGCTTGTTCGACAGTCCCTACGAGCAGTACTTC
TRBV27,TRBJ2-7,NA,once,CASRTRGGEQYF,TGTGCCAGCAGAACTAGAGGGGGGGAGCAGTACTTC
TRBV28,TRBJ2-7,TRBD2,NA,CASSYGTSGTPYEQYF,TGTGCCAGCAGTTACGGGACTAGCGGAACACCCTACGAGCAGTACTTC
TRBV7-6,TRBJ2-1,TRBD1,NA,CASSLSITGDLFF,TGTGCCAGCAGCTTAAGTATAACAGGGGACCTGTTCTTC
TRBV6-4,TRBJ2-5,TRBD2,NA,CASSDSAGGPETQYF,TGTGCCAGCAGTGACTCAGCGGGAGGGCCAGAGACCCAGTACTTC
TRBV9,TRBJ2-3,NA,NA,CASSSTSSPSTDTQYF,TGTGCCAGCAGCTCGACCTCCTCTCCGAGCACAGATACGCAGTATTTT
TRBV7-6,TRBJ1-4,NA,once,CASSTRGFDEKLFF,TGTGCCAGCAGCACGAGGGGATTCGATGAAAAACTGTTTTTT
TRBV29-1,TRBJ1-1,TRBD1,NA,CSVEDRQGSTEAFF,TGCAGCGTTGAAGACAGACAGGGTAGCACTGAAGCTTTCTTT
TRBV7-2,TRBJ1-1,NA,NA,CASSPVGMNTEAFF,TGTGCCAGCAGCCCCGTAGGTATGAACACTGAAGCTTTCTTT
TRBV29-1,TRBJ2-1,TRBD2,NA,CSTFRRSGSRPYNEQFF,TGCAGCACCTTCCGACGTAGCGGGAGCAGGCCCTACAATGAGCAGTTCTTC
TRBV27,TRBJ2-1,NA,once,CASSLGRVEYNEQFF,TGTGCCAGCAGTTTAGGTCGCGTCGAGTACAATGAGCAGTTCTTC
TRBV6-6,TRBJ1-3,NA,once,CASSSIGGPGNTIYF,TGTGCCAGCAGTTCCATCGGGGGGCCTGGAAACACCATATATTTT